Presented here are 18 T cell receptor beta chains from one specimen sequenced in a study of T cell responses to AZD1222 COVID-19 vaccine. Using immunoSEQ multiplex PCR, the repertoire was profiled, and TCRdb retains in-frame clones only, with some absent. In the table there are around 160,000 clones, about 90% of which are singletons. Here the sequenced sample was peripheral blood, taken 28 days after the second AZD1222 dose. The receptors originated from an adult who received the AZD1222 COVID-19 vaccine.

The chain combines TRBV27 with TRBJ1-2, with no clear D. With 1 base removed from V and 1 base from J, the gap between germline ends came to 10 bases. This CDR3 comprises 15 residues. Germline V gene lookup returns CDR1 MNHEY and CDR2 SMNVEV (reference sequence). CDR3 sequence: CASSLLSALNYGYTF. Written as DNA, the CDR3 is TGTGCCAGCAGTTTATTAAGCGCCCTTAACTATGGCTACACCTTC.

This clone turned up a few times. The chain has TRBV4-2 and TRBJ2-7; 7 nucleotides align to TRBD2. The CDR3 is made up of 16 amino acids. V shed 0 bases, J shed 4 bases, and the junction held 9 bases outside the gene matches. Germline V gene data show CDR1 as LGHNA and CDR2 as YNFKEQ. CDR3 in DNA: TGTGCCAGCAGCCAAGAATTCGGCGGGAGTGCTTACGAGCAGTACTTC. Translation gives CASSQEFGGSAYEQYF.

The chain links TRBV4-1 to TRBJ2-1; 12 bases are shared with TRBD2. In germline, CDR1 is MGHRA, CDR2 YSYEKL. The CDR3 contains 19 residues. The J segment lost 3 bases and the V segment lost 0 bases, leaving 9 bases of the junction unmatched. CDR3 DNA: TGCGCCAGCAGCCAAGAGGCGCCCTCGACTAGCGGGGGCTACAATGAGCAGTTCTTC. As protein: CASSQEAPSTSGGYNEQFF.

The chain is built from TRBV19 and TRBJ1-3, with D maybe TRBD1 (5 bases). V dropped 6 bases and J dropped 0 bases, with 15 bases sitting between them. The V gene's germline CDR1 is LNHDA and CDR2 SQIVND (reference sequence). The CDR3 is made up of 16 amino acids. DNA for the CDR3: TGTGCCAGTAGCGAGGGGTCCTTCAGCTCTGGAAACACCATATATTTT. Protein sequence: CASSEGSFSSGNTIYF.

The table lists this clone with a count of one. The chain recombines TRBV11-2 with TRBJ1-1, with no clear D. V was clipped by 5 bases and J by 5 bases, with 12 bases between them. Per the germline V gene, CDR1 is SGHAT and CDR2 is FQNNGV. The CDR3 is made up of 13 amino acids. DNA of the CDR3: TGTGCCAGCAGCCCGGGATTTAGGACTGAAGCTTTCTTT. Amino acids: CASSPGFRTEAFF.

The sample holds one count of this clone. This chain joins TRBV27 and TRBJ1-6, with D unresolved. Germline values: CDR1 MNHEY, CDR2 SMNVEV (reference sequence). V was cut by 8 bases and J by 7 bases, with 9 bases left in between. This CDR3 comprises 12 residues. CDR3 sequence (DNA): TGTGCCAGCGGGCCCCCCAATTCACCCCTCCACTTT. Its translation: CASGPPNSPLHF.

The CDR3 loop is CASSLDIRDTQYF. The CDR3 region has the DNA TGTGCCAGCAGCTTAGATATTAGAGATACGCAGTATTTT. The J gene is TRBJ2-3, the V gene TRBV7-8; D unresolved. CDR1 is SGHVS and CDR2 is FQNEAQ in the germline V gene. The ends were cut back, 1 base at V and 5 bases at J, with 7 bases in the middle. The CDR3 covers 13 residues.

V and J are TRBV3-1 (or the pseudogene TRBV3-2) and TRBJ1-3; 8 nucleotides align to TRBD1. CDR3 length equals 16 residues. V shed 4 bases, J shed 3 bases, and the junction held 8 bases outside the gene matches. Germline assignment: CDR1 LGHDT and CDR2 YNNKEL (reference sequence). CDR3 DNA sequence: TGTGCCAGCAGCCCACTAACAGGGGGAGGTGGAAACACCATATATTTT. It specifies CASSPLTGGGGNTIYF.

The chain links TRBV6-5 to TRBJ2-5, with D possibly matching TRBD2 (7 bases). Between the trimmed V and J ends, which lost 7 bases and 5 bases, there was a span of 20 bases. This CDR3 has 15 residues. The germline V gene encodes CDR1 MNHEY and CDR2 SVGAGI. The CDR3 region has the DNA TGTGCCAGCATCTGGGAGGGGGAGCTTTTGGAGACCCAGTACTTC. Translation: CASIWEGELLETQYF.

This clone was picked up one time. V is TRBV19 and J is TRBJ1-1; a weak D match, TRBD1 (5 bases). The CDR3 has 14 residues. The V end lost 3 bases, the J end lost 7 bases, and 15 bases lay between the germline ends. Germline V lookup: CDR1 LNHDA, CDR2 SQIVND (reference sequence). CDR3 sequence reads: CASSIHRRDVEAFF. As DNA, the CDR3 is TGTGCCAGTAGTATCCACCGCCGGGACGTTGAAGCTTTCTTT.

V and J are TRBV27 and TRBJ1-2; D is uncertain. V lost 6 bases, J lost 4 bases, and 21 bases lay in between. Germline assignment: CDR1 MNHEY and CDR2 SMNVEV (reference sequence). This CDR3 has 16 residues. The CDR3: CASRYRRASQGYGYTF. The CDR3 DNA reads as TGTGCCAGCAGGTACCGCCGGGCCTCACAAGGCTATGGCTACACCTTC.

V usage is TRBV27 and J usage is TRBJ1-6; D gene unclear. The length of the CDR3 is 13 residues. V lost 2 bases, J lost 6 bases, and 5 bases lay in between. Per the germline V gene, CDR1 is MNHEY and CDR2 is SMNVEV (reference sequence). DNA for the CDR3: TGTGCCAGCAGTTTAAACGTTAATTCACCCCTCCACTTT. Protein product: CASSLNVNSPLHF.

The J gene is TRBJ2-7, the V gene TRBV27; 10 bases fit TRBD2. The CDR3 runs to 16 residues. From germline, CDR1 is MNHEY and CDR2 SMNVEV (reference sequence). V gave up 6 bases and J gave up 0 bases; unmatched junction bases: 8. CDR3 region: CASSDSGLASSYEQYF. The DNA of the CDR3 is TGTGCCAGCAGCGACTCGGGACTAGCGAGCTCCTACGAGCAGTACTTC.

V usage is TRBV7-3 and J usage is TRBJ1-3, with D uncertain. CDR1 and CDR2 (germline): SGHTA, FQGTGA. The ends were cut back, 2 bases at V and 4 bases at J, with 15 bases in the middle. This CDR3 has 16 amino acids. This chain's CDR3 is CASSLLSREFGNTIYF. The CDR3 nucleotides read TGTGCCAGCAGCTTATTATCCCGGGAATTCGGAAACACCATATATTTT.

The chain is built from TRBV19 and TRBJ2-7, with D possibly being TRBD2 (6 bases). CDR1 is LNHDA and CDR2 is SQIVND in the germline V gene (reference sequence). The CDR3 has 15 residues. The germline V and J ends were trimmed by 3 bases and 2 bases, with 14 bases remaining between them. CDR3 nucleotide sequence: TGTGCCAGTAGTATTCCCGGGCGGGGTACCTACGAGCAGTACTTC. Translated: CASSIPGRGTYEQYF. Together with reference TRBV19 and TRBJ2-7, the CDR3 gives the full variable domain: DGGITQSPKYLFRKEGQNVTLSCEQNLNHDAMYWYRQDPGQGLRLIYYSQIVNDFQKGDIAEGYSVSREKKESFPLTVTSAQKNPTAFYLCASSIPGRGTYEQYFGPGTRLTVT.

CDR3 nucleotides: TGTGCCTGGAGTGTAGGTGGGCACATGTGGGGGAGGTTAAACTATGGCTACACCTTC. It codes for CAWSVGGHMWGRLNYGYTF. The chain combines TRBV30 with TRBJ1-2, with a weak D call TRBD1 (5 bases). The CDR3 has 19 amino acids. Germline V gene data show CDR1 as GTSNPN and CDR2 as SVGIG (reference sequence). V was shortened by 0 bases and J by 2 bases, with 25 bases between the two germline ends.

The V gene is TRBV24-1, the J gene TRBJ1-6; D is perhaps TRBD1 (5 bases). The V end lost 6 bases, the J end lost 8 bases, and 7 bases lay between the germline ends. CDR1 KGHDR and CDR2 SFDVKD come from the germline V gene. The CDR3 runs to 12 residues. CDR3 loop: CATSWGDSPLHF. The CDR3 coding sequence is TGTGCCACCAGTTGGGGCGATTCACCCCTCCACTTT.

The chain has TRBV6-1 and TRBJ1-2; 9 nucleotides line up with TRBD1. V was pared by 3 bases and J by 8 bases, with 4 bases of the junction left unmatched. This CDR3 has 13 residues. Germline assignment: CDR1 MNHNS and CDR2 SASEGT. The chain's CDR3 is CASSEMGTGGYTF. For the CDR3, the DNA is TGTGCCAGCAGTGAGATGGGGACAGGGGGCTACACCTTC.